These T cell receptor beta chains were read from a single sample in a study of CD4 and CD8 cells across lung adenocarcinoma regions. TCRdb re-called the PCR reads through MiXCR, storing one row per CDR3 protein. The repertoire includes around 3,800 distinct CDR3 sequences, approximately 63% of them detected once, and around 17% sits in the top ten. The sample was CD4+ T cells from the center of a lung tumor. The origin of the receptors is a male donor with lung adenocarcinoma. The CD4 and CD8 labels of this study may be unreliable. Each CDR3 is given with its conserved first and last residue. Fields, in order: clone size, J gene, V gene, D gene, CDR3 DNA, CDR3 protein. D genes are given only for firm matches. Not every row has a clone size; where given, it reads once, few, many or a size class.

abundance: NA
j_gene: TRBJ2-1
v_gene: TRBV6-1
d_gene: NA
CDR3nt: TGTGCCAGCAGACTCTTTCGCGGAAGCTCCTACAATGAGCAGTTCTTC
CDR3aa: CASRLFRGSSYNEQFF

abundance: NA
j_gene: TRBJ2-1
v_gene: TRBV6-1
d_gene: NA
CDR3nt: TGTGCCAGCAGTGAAAGCGGTGGGTCAGGTGAGCAGTTCTTC
CDR3aa: CASSESGGSGEQFF

abundance: NA
j_gene: TRBJ2-3
v_gene: TRBV6-1
d_gene: NA
CDR3nt: TGTGCGGGCAGTGGGGGTGGGGGTCGGGTGACGCAGTATTTT
CDR3aa: CAGSGGGGRVTQYF

abundance: NA
j_gene: TRBJ2-7
v_gene: TRBV3-1
d_gene: TRBD2
CDR3nt: TGTGCCAGCAGCCAGGGGGGGGGAGGCTACGAGCAGTACTTC
CDR3aa: CASSQGGGGYEQYF

abundance: NA
j_gene: TRBJ2-7
v_gene: TRBV7-6
d_gene: NA
CDR3nt: TGTGCCAGCAGCTTAAGCGGAGCGATCTACGAGCAGTACTTC
CDR3aa: CASSLSGAIYEQYF

abundance: NA
j_gene: TRBJ1-2
v_gene: TRBV6-1
d_gene: TRBD1
CDR3nt: TGTGCCAGCAGTGAAGACAATGTACAGGGGCTCGCCTATGGCTACACCTTC
CDR3aa: CASSEDNVQGLAYGYTF

abundance: few
j_gene: TRBJ2-3
v_gene: TRBV10-3
d_gene: NA
CDR3nt: TGTGCCATCAGTCGGGGGACAGATAGAGATACGCAGTATTTT
CDR3aa: CAISRGTDRDTQYF

abundance: NA
j_gene: TRBJ2-5
v_gene: TRBV6-1
d_gene: NA
CDR3nt: TGTGCCAGCAGCAAGCCGACTAGGGGCAGAGACCAAAAGACCCAGTACTTC
CDR3aa: CASSKPTRGRDQKTQYF

abundance: few
j_gene: TRBJ2-6
v_gene: TRBV12-3/TRBV12-4
d_gene: NA
CDR3nt: TGTGCCAGCAGTTTTGCGGGCGGGACTGGGGCCAACGTCCTGACTTTC
CDR3aa: CASSFAGGTGANVLTF

abundance: NA
j_gene: TRBJ2-6
v_gene: TRBV12-3/TRBV12-4
d_gene: NA
CDR3nt: TGTGCCAGCAGCCCGACAGTTCCAGGGGCCAACGTCCTGACTTTC
CDR3aa: CASSPTVPGANVLTF

abundance: NA
j_gene: TRBJ2-1
v_gene: TRBV6-1
d_gene: TRBD2
CDR3nt: TGTGCCAGCAGTAAGAGCGGGAGCGCTTCCTACAATGAGCAGTTCTTC
CDR3aa: CASSKSGSASYNEQFF

abundance: NA
j_gene: TRBJ2-7
v_gene: TRBV6-1
d_gene: NA
CDR3nt: TGTGCCAGGGGTGAAGCGGGCGGGGACAAAGATACGCAGTACTTC
CDR3aa: CARGEAGGDKDTQYF

abundance: NA
j_gene: TRBJ1-2
v_gene: TRBV11-2
d_gene: NA
CDR3nt: TGTGCCAGCAGCTCCACAATACATTATGGCTACACCTTC
CDR3aa: CASSSTIHYGYTF

abundance: few
j_gene: TRBJ2-1
v_gene: TRBV6-1
d_gene: TRBD2
CDR3nt: TGTGCCAGCAGACCACTAGCGGGATTTCCCAGTTCCAGATACGATGAGCAGTTCTTC
CDR3aa: CASRPLAGFPSSRYDEQFF

abundance: NA
j_gene: TRBJ1-1
v_gene: TRBV6-1
d_gene: NA
CDR3nt: TGTGCCAGCGCACATTTGGGGACTAACACTGAAGCTTTCTTT
CDR3aa: CASAHLGTNTEAFF

abundance: NA
j_gene: TRBJ2-1
v_gene: TRBV11-3
d_gene: TRBD2
CDR3nt: TGTGCCAGCAGCTCCTTAGCGGGAAGCGCCACTGTTAATGAGCAGTTCTTC
CDR3aa: CASSSLAGSATVNEQFF

abundance: few
j_gene: TRBJ2-1
v_gene: TRBV10-3
d_gene: NA
CDR3nt: TGTGCCATCAGTGAGTCGGGCAATGAGCAGTTCTTC
CDR3aa: CAISESGNEQFF

abundance: NA
j_gene: TRBJ1-1
v_gene: TRBV6-1
d_gene: TRBD1
CDR3nt: TGTGCCGTTAAACCCCAGGGGGTGAACACTGAAGCTTTCTTT
CDR3aa: CAVKPQGVNTEAFF

abundance: once
j_gene: TRBJ1-2
v_gene: TRBV6-1
d_gene: TRBD1
CDR3nt: TGTGCCAGCAACAGGGGTTCTGACAATGACGCCTCCTTC
CDR3aa: CASNRGSDNDASF

abundance: NA
j_gene: TRBJ1-2
v_gene: TRBV6-1
d_gene: TRBD1
CDR3nt: TGTGCCAGCAGGAACAGGGGGCATTTAGATGGCTACACCTTC
CDR3aa: CASRNRGHLDGYTF

abundance: NA
j_gene: TRBJ2-1
v_gene: TRBV7-2
d_gene: NA
CDR3nt: TGTGCCAGCAGCTTAGGTAGCAGCGCCTCCTACAATGAGCAGTTCTTC
CDR3aa: CASSLGSSASYNEQFF

abundance: NA
j_gene: TRBJ2-3
v_gene: TRBV10-3
d_gene: NA
CDR3nt: TGTGCCGGATCCTCGGGACATAGCACAGATACGCAGTATTTT
CDR3aa: CAGSSGHSTDTQYF

abundance: NA
j_gene: TRBJ2-4
v_gene: TRBV10-1
d_gene: NA
CDR3nt: TGCGCCAGCAGTGCCGAAGAGGAGCAGTACTTC
CDR3aa: CASSAEEEQYF

abundance: large
j_gene: TRBJ1-1
v_gene: TRBV6-5
d_gene: NA
CDR3nt: TGTGCCAGCAGTTACCGTGGAAGGAGTACTGAAGCTTTCTTT
CDR3aa: CASSYRGRSTEAFF

abundance: large
j_gene: TRBJ1-5
v_gene: TRBV6-1
d_gene: NA
CDR3nt: TGTGCCAGCAAACTATTTAGGCAGGGCAATCAGCCCCAGCATTTT
CDR3aa: CASKLFRQGNQPQHF

abundance: NA
j_gene: TRBJ2-7
v_gene: TRBV6-1
d_gene: NA
CDR3nt: TGTGCCAGCAGCGAATCCCCCCGTTACGAGCAGTACTTC
CDR3aa: CASSESPRYEQYF

abundance: once
j_gene: TRBJ2-4
v_gene: TRBV24-1
d_gene: NA
CDR3nt: TGTGCCACCAGTGACCCCCGTTGGTCGGGGCGGTGGGCCAAAAACATTCAGTACTTC
CDR3aa: CATSDPRWSGRWAKNIQYF

abundance: NA
j_gene: TRBJ2-7
v_gene: TRBV7-2
d_gene: NA
CDR3nt: TGTGCCAGCAGCTTAAGCCAGTCCTACGAGCAGTACTTC
CDR3aa: CASSLSQSYEQYF

abundance: NA
j_gene: TRBJ2-7
v_gene: TRBV7-2
d_gene: TRBD2
CDR3nt: TGTGCCAGCAGCGATACATCGGGAGGGTGGGAGCAGTACTTC
CDR3aa: CASSDTSGGWEQYF

abundance: NA
j_gene: TRBJ2-1
v_gene: TRBV27
d_gene: NA
CDR3nt: TGTGCCAGCAACCGTCAGGGGACACCCAATGAGCAGTTCTTC
CDR3aa: CASNRQGTPNEQFF

abundance: NA
j_gene: TRBJ1-1
v_gene: TRBV6-5
d_gene: NA
CDR3nt: TGTGCCAGCAGTTACTCGAAAGAATCTGAAGCTTTCTTT
CDR3aa: CASSYSKESEAFF

abundance: NA
j_gene: TRBJ2-6
v_gene: TRBV6-1
d_gene: NA
CDR3nt: TGTGCCAGTGCGACAGGACCCACTAACTCTGGGGCCAACGTCCTGACTTTC
CDR3aa: CASATGPTNSGANVLTF

abundance: few
j_gene: TRBJ1-1
v_gene: TRBV4-1
d_gene: NA
CDR3nt: TGCGCCAGCAGCCAACCCTCCCGGAACACTGAAGCTTTCTTT
CDR3aa: CASSQPSRNTEAFF

abundance: NA
j_gene: TRBJ2-4
v_gene: TRBV7-2
d_gene: NA
CDR3nt: TGTGCCAGCAGCTTAGGTCTAGCGAGAAACATTCAGTACTTC
CDR3aa: CASSLGLARNIQYF

abundance: NA
j_gene: TRBJ1-1
v_gene: TRBV6-5
d_gene: NA
CDR3nt: TGTGCCAGCAGTTCAAAAAGGAACACTGAAGCTTTCTTT
CDR3aa: CASSSKRNTEAFF

abundance: NA
j_gene: TRBJ1-1
v_gene: TRBV6-1
d_gene: TRBD1
CDR3nt: TGTGCCAGCACTACCTTCATCGGGACAGTGACGAACACTGAAGCTTTCTTT
CDR3aa: CASTTFIGTVTNTEAFF

abundance: once
j_gene: TRBJ2-5
v_gene: TRBV6-1
d_gene: NA
CDR3nt: TGTGCCAGCAGTGGGGGCACAGGGCGGACCCAGTACTTC
CDR3aa: CASSGGTGRTQYF

abundance: NA
j_gene: TRBJ2-2
v_gene: TRBV20-1
d_gene: NA
CDR3nt: TGCAGTGCTAGAGAACCACGAGGTTCCGGGGAGCTGTTTTTT
CDR3aa: CSAREPRGSGELFF

abundance: few
j_gene: TRBJ1-1
v_gene: TRBV4-1
d_gene: TRBD1
CDR3nt: TGCGCCAGCAGCCACCGCACAGGGGTTGGAACTGAAGCTTTCTTT
CDR3aa: CASSHRTGVGTEAFF

abundance: few
j_gene: TRBJ2-4
v_gene: TRBV6-5
d_gene: NA
CDR3nt: TGTGCCAGCAGTTATGGGCTAGGTAAAAACATTCAGTACTTC
CDR3aa: CASSYGLGKNIQYF

abundance: NA
j_gene: TRBJ1-4
v_gene: TRBV6-1
d_gene: NA
CDR3nt: TGTGCCAGCAGTGAGCGCGGACCTAATGAAAAACTGTTTTTT
CDR3aa: CASSERGPNEKLFF

abundance: NA
j_gene: TRBJ2-1
v_gene: TRBV6-1
d_gene: NA
CDR3nt: TGTGCCAGCAGGAGGGCTGCTTTAGGCAATGAGCAGTTCTTC
CDR3aa: CASRRAALGNEQFF

abundance: few
j_gene: TRBJ2-7
v_gene: TRBV6-5
d_gene: TRBD2
CDR3nt: TGTGCCAGCAGTTCAATCGGGACTAGCGGGAGGTACGAGCAGTACTTC
CDR3aa: CASSSIGTSGRYEQYF

abundance: NA
j_gene: TRBJ2-7
v_gene: TRBV6-1
d_gene: TRBD1
CDR3nt: TGTGCCAGCAGATCCGGGACAGGGCCTACCTACGAGCAGTACTTC
CDR3aa: CASRSGTGPTYEQYF

abundance: NA
j_gene: TRBJ2-5
v_gene: TRBV12-3/TRBV12-4
d_gene: NA
CDR3nt: TGTGCCAGCAGTTTCCATTCGGGGACCCAGTACTTC
CDR3aa: CASSFHSGTQYF

abundance: once
j_gene: TRBJ2-5
v_gene: TRBV7-6
d_gene: TRBD2
CDR3nt: TGTGCGGGCAGCGGGGGGAGTGAACAAGAGACGCAGTACTTC
CDR3aa: CAGSGGSEQETQYF

abundance: NA
j_gene: TRBJ2-3
v_gene: TRBV9
d_gene: TRBD2
CDR3nt: TGTGCCAGCAGTAGCGGGGGAAGCACAGATACGCAGTATTTT
CDR3aa: CASSSGGSTDTQYF

abundance: few
j_gene: TRBJ1-4
v_gene: TRBV7-6
d_gene: NA
CDR3nt: TGTGCCAGCAGCTTATCGGGGCCCTATGAAAAACTGTTTTTT
CDR3aa: CASSLSGPYEKLFF

abundance: NA
j_gene: TRBJ2-1
v_gene: TRBV6-4
d_gene: NA
CDR3nt: TGTGCCAGCAGCCGATCGGTGGGAGTTTCGTACAATGAGCAGTTCTTC
CDR3aa: CASSRSVGVSYNEQFF

abundance: few
j_gene: TRBJ2-5
v_gene: TRBV7-7
d_gene: TRBD2
CDR3nt: TGTGCTAGCAGCTTAGCACTAGCGGGGCAAGAGACCCAGTACTTC
CDR3aa: CASSLALAGQETQYF

abundance: NA
j_gene: TRBJ2-2
v_gene: TRBV12-3/TRBV12-4
d_gene: NA
CDR3nt: TGTGCCAGTTTCAAGGGAAGCGGGGAGCTGTTTTTT
CDR3aa: CASFKGSGELFF

abundance: NA
j_gene: TRBJ2-5
v_gene: TRBV12-3/TRBV12-4
d_gene: TRBD2
CDR3nt: TGTGCCAGCAGTTTTATCCGGGAGGGAGGGCAGACCCAGTACTTC
CDR3aa: CASSFIREGGQTQYF